The next 8 T cell receptor beta chains were all read from a single sample in a study of regulatory T cells in long-lasting Graves disease. Time point: newly diagnosed GD, antithyroid drugs for less than 3 months. Researchers made the TCR library from RNA that was extracted from PBMCs. HTBI primers from iRepertoire and Arm-PCR of CDR3 regions yielded the TCR beta libraries. Via MiXCR, TCRdb re-called the multiplex PCR reads, giving one row per CDR3 protein. This repertoire shows more than 400,000 distinct CDR3 sequences, around 16% found once; its top ten account for 12%. The same data also contributed to another study, on T cells in Graves' hyperthyroidism and ophthalmopathy.

Source: peripheral blood mononuclear cells (PBMCs), taken at new diagnosis, from a patient treated with antithyroid drugs. The receptors stem from a middle-aged man with Graves disease.

This clonotype showed up many times. A much larger clone lies a single base off, so this may be a read error. The chain is built from TRBV12-3 or TRBV12-4 and TRBJ2-1, with 8 bases identical to TRBD2. Unmatched junction bases numbered 2, after V lost 7 bases and J lost 0 bases. This CDR3 region has 14 residues. The CDR3 is CASKSGSSYNEQFF. The CDR3 nucleotides read TGTGCCAGCAAAAGCGGGAGCTCCTACAATGAGCAGTTCTTC.

The gene calls are TRBV10-2 and TRBJ2-1, with TRBD2 matching over 10 bases. J lost 7 bases, V lost 2 bases, and 8 bases had no gene match. Germline V gene data show CDR1 as WSHSY and CDR2 as SAAADI. This CDR3 spans 16 amino acids. The DNA of the CDR3 is TGCGCCAGCAGTGAGCGGGTAGCGGGAGGTGCAAATGAGCAGTTCTTC. Amino acids: CASSERVAGGANEQFF.

The table lists this clonotype with many counts. This rearrangement joins TRBV28 to TRBJ2-7, with D hard to call. The CDR3 totals 16 residues. The V and J ends lost 4 bases and 3 bases respectively, with 19 bases between them. Looked up from germline, CDR1 is MDHEN and CDR2 is SYDVKM. The CDR3 spells CASSSNTPGRFYEQYF. CDR3 in DNA: TGTGCCAGCAGTTCAAATACCCCGGGTCGCTTCTACGAGCAGTACTTC. The whole variable domain, remainder taken from reference TRBV28 and TRBJ2-7, is DVKVTQSSRYLVKRTGEKVFLECVQDMDHENMFWYRQDPGLGLRLIYFSYDVKMKEKGDIPEGYSVSREKKERFSLILESASTNQTSMYLCASSSNTPGRFYEQYFGPGTRLTVT.

This clonotype was recorded many times. This sequence joins TRBV20-1 and TRBJ1-1, with D tentatively TRBD1 (6 bases). Germline V gene lookup returns CDR1 DFQATT and CDR2 SNEGSKA (reference sequence). The CDR3 is 17 amino acids. Trimming left V 5 bases short and J 0 bases short, with 22 bases between. As DNA, the CDR3 is TGCAGTGCTGGAATTCAAAACACAGGGTTCGTGAACACTGAAGCTTTCTTT. Residues: CSAGIQNTGFVNTEAFF.

This clonotype was counted at least ten times. This rearrangement joins TRBV28 to TRBJ2-7; maybe TRBD2 (5 bases). The germline CDR1 and CDR2 sequences are MDHEN and SYDVKM. V dropped 9 bases and J dropped 4 bases, with 13 bases sitting between them. The CDR3 spans 12 residues. Here the CDR3 DNA reads TGTGCCAGTAAGACTAAGAAGTACGAGCAGTACTTC. It is translated as CASKTKKYEQYF.

This clonotype occurred many times. The chain combines TRBV7-9 with TRBJ2-7; 8 nucleotides align to TRBD1. The CDR3 spans 17 residues. Unmatched junction bases numbered 16, after V lost 4 bases and J lost 5 bases. CDR1 and CDR2 from the germline V gene are SEHNR and FQNEAQ (reference sequence). In DNA form, the CDR3 reads TGTGCCAGCAGCTATACAGGAGTACAGGGGGAAGGGAACGAGCAGTACTTC. It specifies CASSYTGVQGEGNEQYF. The full variable domain, rest sourced from reference TRBV7-9 and TRBJ2-7, is DTGVSQNPRHKITKRGQNVTFRCDPISEHNRLYWYRQTLGQGPEFLTYFQNEAQLEKSRLLSDRFSAERPKGSFSTLEIQRTEQGDSAMYLCASSYTGVQGEGNEQYFGPGTRLTVT.

V usage is TRBV5-1 and J usage is TRBJ2-7, with 8 nucleotides matching TRBD2. Germline V gives CDR1 SGHRS, CDR2 YFSETQ. With 5 bases clipped from V and 4 bases from J, the junction kept 8 bases outside the gene matches. The CDR3 totals 14 residues. The CDR3 sequence is CASRSPGLDYEQYF. In nucleotides, the CDR3 is TGCGCCAGCAGAAGTCCGGGACTAGATTACGAGCAGTACTTC.

This clonotype was counted ten times or more. The chain uses TRBV2 and TRBJ2-7; either TRBD1 or TRBD2 may fit D (6 bases each). Looked up from germline, CDR1 is SNHLY and CDR2 is FYNNEI. The CDR3 extends over 15 amino acids. V was clipped by 10 bases and J by 4 bases, with 23 bases between them. The CDR3 spells CATISRRDKNYEQYF. In DNA, the CDR3 is TGTGCCACCATATCAAGGAGGGACAAGAATTACGAGCAGTACTTC.